This T cell receptor beta chain stems from a study of T cell responses to AZD1222 COVID-19 vaccine. General study findings and limits: With two AZD1222 doses given, Spike-specific TCR breadth and depth both rose. Nearly half of spike-specific TCRs reportedly target unmutated variant regions.

The CDR3 totals 13 residues. V lost 3 bases to trimming and J lost 2 bases, with 7 bases between them. In regard to this clone: The target antigen is unknown.

Sequencing was performed with immunoSEQ multiplex PCR; in TCRdb, only in-frame clones are kept and a portion is missing. The sample gives about 150,000 clones, more than 70% of which show up once; approximately 3.1% is in the top ten. The sequence was obtained from an adult in good health. Sample: peripheral blood, taken on day 0 of MenACWY control vaccination. The chain recombines TRBV12-3 or TRBV12-4 with TRBJ1-2; unclear D gene. CDR3: CASSLSGNYGYTF. The CDR3 DNA sequence: TGTGCCAGCAGTTTGTCAGGAAACTATGGCTACACCTTC.